Below, 32 T cell receptor beta chains from the same sample are listed, as sequenced in a study of Ad26.COV2.S vaccination and SARS-CoV-2 variants. Sequenced by immunoSEQ multiplex PCR; TCRdb stores in-frame clones only, minus some. Of some 350,000 clones in the sample, about 90% were seen once. Specimen: peripheral blood, collected after recovery from COVID-19. These receptors all stem from a human donor who had recovered from COVID-19.

The chain employs TRBV13 and TRBJ1-1; 9 bases are shared with TRBD1. The CDR3 length is 17 residues. The junction had 18 bases not matched to a gene; V was cut back by 3 bases and J by 10 bases. Germline assignment: CDR1 PRHDT and CDR2 FYEKMQ (reference sequence). Here the CDR3 DNA reads TGTGCCAGCAGCTTGGGGCCTTTCAACAGGGGGCAAGTGGCAGCTTTCTTT. Its translation is CASSLGPFNRGQVAAFF.

The genes are TRBV5-6 and TRBJ1-1; D might be TRBD1 (6 bases). Germline CDR1 is SGHDT and CDR2 is YYEEEE. The CDR3 is made up of 13 amino acids. With 2 bases removed from V and 7 bases from J, the gap between germline ends came to 12 bases. DNA for the CDR3: TGTGCCAGCAGCTTCCAGGGGTGGGTTGAAGCTTTCTTT. Amino acids: CASSFQGWVEAFF.

The V gene is TRBV27, the J gene TRBJ2-1; D is perhaps TRBD2 (6 bases). Germline V CDR1 and CDR2: MNHEY, SMNVEV (reference sequence). V was cut by 6 bases and J by 5 bases, with 14 bases left in between. CDR3 length equals 14 residues. The CDR3 protein is CASSPIGGHNEQFF. The CDR3 DNA sequence: TGTGCCAGCAGCCCCATCGGGGGACACAATGAGCAGTTCTTC.

The chain uses TRBV5-1 and TRBJ2-7; 11 bases line up with TRBD2. The V gene end was trimmed by 1 base and the J gene end by 2 bases; junction bases not matched to a gene: 17. The CDR3 runs to 20 residues. Germline CDR1 reads SGHRS; CDR2 reads YFSETQ. The CDR3 DNA reads TGCGCCAGCAGCTTGACTTTCGGTGGTAGCGGGGGGGTCCAGACCTACGAGCAGTACTTC. It specifies CASSLTFGGSGGVQTYEQYF.

This rearrangement joins TRBV4-3 to TRBJ2-3, with a possible D match to TRBD2 (5 bases). Trimming cost V 0 bases and J 4 bases, with 11 bases left between them. Germline CDR1 LGHNA, CDR2 YSLEER. The CDR3 is made up of 15 amino acids. CDR3: CASSQEGFGADTQYF. As DNA, the CDR3 is TGCGCCAGCAGCCAAGAGGGGTTCGGGGCAGATACGCAGTATTTT.

The V gene is TRBV11-3, the J gene TRBJ2-4; a possible D gene is TRBD2 (5 bases). The germline V gene has CDR1 SGHNT and CDR2 YENEEA. Trimming left V 4 bases short and J 8 bases short, with 12 bases between. CDR3 length equals 13 residues. The CDR3 spells CASSSSVEDIQYF. In nucleotides, the CDR3 is TGTGCCAGCAGCTCCAGCGTGGAGGACATTCAGTACTTC.

The chain uses TRBV5-4 and TRBJ2-7, with D perhaps assigned TRBD1 or TRBD2 (5 bases each). Germline values: CDR1 SGHNT, CDR2 YYREEE (reference sequence). The CDR3 runs 15 residues. The V and J ends lost 1 base and 0 bases respectively, with 11 bases between them. This chain's CDR3 is CASSLTGPPSYEQYF. In nucleotides, the CDR3 is TGTGCCAGCAGCTTGACGGGGCCACCCTCCTACGAGCAGTACTTC.

On this clone: One end of the junction fails to match germline, which may point to a read error. J is TRBJ2-7 and V is TRBV7-2; weak D call: TRBD2 (5 bases). Germline V lookup: CDR1 SGHTA, CDR2 FQGNSA. The CDR3 is 15 residues long. The CDR3 DNA sequence: TGTGCCAGCACCTTACCCCGCGGGCCCCCCTACGAGCAGTACTTC. Translating it yields CASTLPRGPPYEQYF.

This chain joins TRBV5-4 and TRBJ1-2; maybe TRBD1 (5 bases). CDR1 and CDR2 (germline): SGHNT, YYREEE (reference sequence). V gave up 4 bases and J gave up 5 bases, with 15 bases separating them. The CDR3 has 14 residues. In nucleotides, the CDR3 is TGTGCCAGCAGCCCCCCCGGGGGGGTTTATGGCTACACCTTC. It is translated as CASSPPGGVYGYTF. Full variable domain (outside the CDR3, taken from reference TRBV5-4 and TRBJ1-2): ETGVTQSPTHLIKTRGQQVTLRCSSQSGHNTVSWYQQALGQGPQFIFQYYREEENGRGNFPPRFSGLQFPNYSSELNVNALELDDSALYLCASSPPGGVYGYTFGSGTRLTVV.

This chain uses TRBV6-5 with TRBJ1-2; TRBD1 aligns across 7 bases. Per the germline V gene, CDR1 is MNHEY and CDR2 is SVGAGI. V shed 6 bases and J 6 bases; nucleotides not matched to a gene: 13. The CDR3 has 15 residues. The CDR3 region is CASSPYGQDKDGYTF. The DNA for the CDR3 is TGTGCCAGCAGCCCCTACGGACAGGACAAGGATGGCTACACCTTC.

This clone was recorded only once. The V and J genes are TRBV3-1 (or the pseudogene TRBV3-2) and TRBJ2-1, with D tentatively TRBD2 (5 bases). V was cut by 1 base and J by 9 bases, with 10 bases left in between. CDR3 length: 13 amino acids. Germline lookup yields CDR1 LGHDT and CDR2 YNNKEL (reference sequence). The CDR3 coding sequence is TGTGCCAGCAGCCAAGCGGGGAAGGCTGAGCAGTTCTTC. Translated, it gives CASSQAGKAEQFF.

This chain joins TRBV7-9 and TRBJ2-2; 11 nucleotides line up with TRBD2. This CDR3 spans 18 amino acids. With V trimmed by 1 base and J by 1 base, 5 bases remained unmatched. Germline V gene lookup returns CDR1 SEHNR and CDR2 FQNEAQ (reference sequence). DNA for the CDR3: TGTGCCAGCAGCTTAGTTCCTAGCGGGGGGCTGAACACCGGGGAGCTGTTTTTT. Translating it yields CASSLVPSGGLNTGELFF.

The chain couples TRBV19 to TRBJ2-1; the match to TRBD2 covers 13 bases. The germline V gene has CDR1 LNHDA and CDR2 SQIVND (reference sequence). V shed 9 bases, J shed 0 bases, and the junction held 8 bases outside the gene matches. The CDR3 is made up of 17 amino acids. CDR3 sequence reads: CASRLAGGTGSYNEQFF. CDR3 coding DNA: TGTGCCAGCCGACTAGCGGGGGGCACCGGCTCCTACAATGAGCAGTTCTTC.

The J gene is TRBJ2-7, the V gene TRBV28; no reliable D call. The V and J ends lost 2 bases and 1 base respectively, with 9 bases between them. The CDR3 spans 14 residues. Germline CDR1 is MDHEN and CDR2 is SYDVKM. The CDR3 is CASSLPGPSYEQYF. CDR3 DNA sequence: TGTGCCAGCAGTTTACCCGGACCTTCCTACGAGCAGTACTTC.

V is TRBV7-2 and J is TRBJ1-5, with D unresolved. Germline V gives CDR1 SGHTA, CDR2 FQGNSA. Trimming removed 0 bases at V and 8 bases at J, with 14 bases between. The CDR3 consists of 15 residues. The chain's CDR3 is CASSLALGRSKPQHF. In DNA form, the CDR3 reads TGTGCCAGCAGCTTAGCGCTAGGGCGCTCGAAGCCCCAGCATTTT.

The V gene is TRBV11-2, the J gene TRBJ1-2; D remains ambiguous. V lost 5 bases to trimming and J lost 5 bases, with 18 bases between them. Germline CDR1 SGHAT, CDR2 FQNNGV. The CDR3 spans 15 residues. This chain's CDR3 is CASSLIIGEVYGYTF. The CDR3 nucleotides are TGTGCCAGCAGCCTAATAATTGGGGAAGTTTATGGCTACACCTTC.

This rearrangement joins TRBV4-3 to TRBJ2-7, with a possible D match to TRBD1 (6 bases). The V end lost 4 bases, the J end lost 2 bases, and 21 bases lay between the germline ends. The CDR3 has 17 residues. CDR1 LGHNA and CDR2 YSLEER come from the germline V gene. The CDR3 loop reads CASSLSGTPLGAYEQYF. In DNA form, the CDR3 reads TGCGCCAGCAGCCTTTCCGGGACACCCTTGGGCGCCTACGAGCAGTACTTC.

The gene calls are TRBV7-9 and TRBJ1-4; D might be TRBD1 (5 bases). V was shortened by 5 bases and J by 10 bases, with 17 bases between the two germline ends. The CDR3 contains 14 residues. Germline assignment: CDR1 SEHNR and CDR2 FQNEAQ (reference sequence). The CDR3 here is CASSHGGERGKLFF. The CDR3 DNA follows: TGTGCCAGCAGCCACGGAGGGGAGCGGGGAAAACTGTTTTTT.

J is TRBJ2-5 and V is TRBV5-4; D not resolved. The CDR3 runs to 14 residues. The V and J ends lost 0 bases and 0 bases respectively, with 6 bases between them. CDR1 and CDR2 (germline): SGHNT, YYREEE (reference sequence). In nucleotides, the CDR3 is TGTGCCAGCAGCTTGGTGGGCCACCAAGAGACCCAGTACTTC. Translation gives CASSLVGHQETQYF.

This chain connects TRBV7-3 to TRBJ1-1; possibly TRBD1 for D (5 bases). V dropped 1 base and J dropped 0 bases, with 9 bases sitting between them. The germline CDR1 and CDR2 sequences are SGHTA and FQGTGA. This CDR3 is built from 15 residues. CDR3 protein: CASSLNPGMNTEAFF. The CDR3 nucleotides read TGTGCCAGCAGCTTAAACCCAGGGATGAACACTGAAGCTTTCTTT. Filled out from reference TRBV7-3 and TRBJ1-1, the complete variable domain reads GAGVSQTPSNKVTEKGKYVELRCDPISGHTALYWYRQSLGQGPEFLIYFQGTGAADDSGLPNDRFFAVRPEGSVSTLKIQRTERGDSAVYLCASSLNPGMNTEAFFGQGTRLTVV.

The chain joins TRBV9 to TRBJ1-1; a weak D match, TRBD1 (5 bases). Germline V CDR1 and CDR2: SGDLS, YYNGEE. Trimming cost V 1 base and J 5 bases, with 6 bases left between them. The CDR3 has 12 residues. Here the CDR3 reads CASSVSGTEAFF. As DNA, the CDR3 is TGTGCCAGCAGCGTATCAGGGACTGAAGCTTTCTTT.

J is TRBJ1-3 and V is TRBV6-6; D is uncertain. This CDR3 contains 15 residues. The V end was cut by 5 bases, the J end by 0 bases, with 11 bases between. CDR1 is MNHNY, CDR2 SVGAGI, per germline (reference sequence). The DNA for the CDR3 is TGTGCCAGCAGTGACCCGGGGATCTCTGGAAACACCATATATTTT. Its translation is CASSDPGISGNTIYF.

The chain uses TRBV5-6 and TRBJ2-7, with 7 bases that match TRBD2. The trim removed 2 bases at V and 2 bases at J, leaving 7 bases unmatched. There are 15 residues in the CDR3. Germline-derived CDR1 and CDR2 are SGHDT and YYEEEE. Here the CDR3 reads CASSLKRDGPYEQYF. Written as DNA, the CDR3 is TGTGCCAGCAGCTTAAAGCGGGACGGACCCTACGAGCAGTACTTC.

The chain employs TRBV18 and TRBJ2-2; D not resolved. The CDR3 extends over 15 amino acids. The germline V gene has CDR1 KGHSH and CDR2 LQKENI. V was trimmed by 5 bases and J by 1 base, leaving 11 bases between them. CDR3 sequence: CASSKYNKNTGELFF. CDR3 DNA sequence: TGTGCCAGCTCAAAATACAATAAGAACACCGGGGAGCTGTTTTTT.

The chain links TRBV5-1 to TRBJ2-1; TRBD2 aligns across 8 bases. Germline CDR1 is SGHRS and CDR2 is YFSETQ. V dropped 1 base and J dropped 8; count of bases not matched to a gene: 8. This CDR3 contains 15 residues. As DNA, the CDR3 is TGCGCCAGCAGCTTGCTCGGCGGGGGGATGGATGAGCAGTTCTTC. This encodes CASSLLGGGMDEQFF.

The chain joins TRBV5-6 to TRBJ1-2, with 9 bases identical to TRBD1. The ends lost 4 bases at V and 3 bases at J; junction bases unmatched: 4. The CDR3 totals 14 residues. Germline lookup yields CDR1 SGHDT and CDR2 YYEEEE. This CDR3 is CASSTGQGYYGYTF. CDR3 in DNA: TGTGCCAGCAGCACGGGACAGGGCTACTATGGCTACACCTTC.

The chain combines TRBV14 with TRBJ1-2, with 8 positions matching TRBD1. The CDR3 has 15 residues. The germline V gene has CDR1 SGHDN and CDR2 FVKESK. Trimming cost V 1 base and J 4 bases; bases outside gene matches: 5. The CDR3 nucleotides read TGTGCCAGCAGCCAAGCAGGGGGCGAGGTCTATGGCTACACCTTC. Amino acids: CASSQAGGEVYGYTF.

The rearrangement uses TRBV10-3 and TRBJ1-2, with D maybe TRBD1 (6 bases). Trimming removed 11 bases from V and 0 bases from J, with 13 bases in between. Per the germline V gene, CDR1 is ENHRY and CDR2 is SYGVKD. The CDR3 consists of 13 residues. CDR3 in DNA: TGTGCCGCACGCGGGGGCCCTAACTATGGCTACACCTTC. Protein: CAARGGPNYGYTF.

This rearrangement joins TRBV6-2 or TRBV6-3 to TRBJ1-1; D is unclear. The V end was cut by 2 bases, the J end by 7 bases, with 8 bases between. Germline V gene sequence: CDR1 MNHEY, CDR2 SVGEGT. This CDR3 comprises 12 residues. The CDR3 bases are TGTGCCAGCAGTTACGCGGGAAGTGAAGCTTTCTTT. Translation: CASSYAGSEAFF.

The J gene is TRBJ1-3, the V gene TRBV2, with D hard to call. Between the trimmed V and J ends, which lost 7 bases and 4 bases, there was a span of 11 bases. The CDR3 contains 13 residues. Looked up from germline, CDR1 is SNHLY and CDR2 is FYNNEI. For the CDR3, the DNA is TGTGCCAGCACTTCAAATTGGGGAAACACCATATATTTT. Amino acid sequence: CASTSNWGNTIYF.

This clone was observed once. The chain is built from TRBV11-2 and TRBJ2-7; TRBD2 might be the D (6 bases). The CDR3 is 17 amino acids. Germline V CDR1 and CDR2: SGHAT, FQNNGV. The ends were cut back, 4 bases at V and 0 bases at J, with 19 bases in the middle. The CDR3 spells CASSSGTWEAISYEQYF. CDR3 DNA: TGTGCCAGCAGCTCCGGGACTTGGGAAGCGATCTCCTACGAGCAGTACTTC.

V gene TRBV5-6 combines with J gene TRBJ2-7, with D perhaps TRBD2 (6 bases). Germline V CDR1 and CDR2: SGHDT, YYEEEE. The ends were cut back, 1 base at V and 2 bases at J, with 13 bases in the middle. The CDR3 runs to 15 residues. The CDR3 DNA reads as TGTGCCAGCAGCTTGTATGGGGGACTCACCTACGAGCAGTACTTC. It translates to CASSLYGGLTYEQYF.